This T cell receptor (beta chain) appears in the sequencing data of a study of blood T cells in healthy people across ages. For the second PCR, which ran for about 7 to 12 cycles, a sample-barcoded 5' primer and a J-beta primer mix were used. Each CDR3 protein gets one entry after TCRdb re-called the 5' RACE reads with MiXCR. This sample carries about 940,000 distinct CDR3 sequences, around 46% of them seen once, and the ten largest clones take roughly 13%. The CDR3 is 14 amino acids. Germline values: CDR1 SGHVS, CDR2 FQNEAQ. V shed 3 bases and J shed 3 bases, with 9 bases lying between them. This clonotype was seen more than once but under ten times.

The chain employs TRBV7-8 and TRBJ1-5, with D unclear. This clonotype was sampled from a man under 40 in good health. The source material was blood. CDR3 nucleotide sequence: TGTGCCAGCAGCTTCAACAGAGACAATCAGCCCCAGCATTTT. Protein: CASSFNRDNQPQHF.